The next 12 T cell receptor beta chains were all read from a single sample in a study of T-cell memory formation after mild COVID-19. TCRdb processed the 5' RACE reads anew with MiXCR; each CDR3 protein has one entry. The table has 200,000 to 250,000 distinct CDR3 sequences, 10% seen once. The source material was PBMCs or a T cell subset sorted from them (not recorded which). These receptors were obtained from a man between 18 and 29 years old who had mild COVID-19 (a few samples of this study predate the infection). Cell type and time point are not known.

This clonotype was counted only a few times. The CDR3 spells CASSLALAGANEQFF. CDR3 sequence (DNA): TGCGCCAGCAGCTTGGCCCTAGCGGGGGCCAATGAGCAGTTCTTC. V is TRBV5-1 and J is TRBJ2-1; the match to TRBD2 covers 10 bases. Germline CDR1 SGHRS, CDR2 YFSETQ. The CDR3 is made up of 15 amino acids. The V and J ends lost 0 bases and 6 bases, in that order; junction bases with no gene match: 3.

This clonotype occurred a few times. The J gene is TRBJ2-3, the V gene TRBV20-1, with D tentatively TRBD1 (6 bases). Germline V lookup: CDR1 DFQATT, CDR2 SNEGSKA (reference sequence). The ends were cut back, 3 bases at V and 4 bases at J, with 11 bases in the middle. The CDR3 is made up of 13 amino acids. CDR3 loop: CSASWDTSDTQYF. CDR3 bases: TGCAGTGCTAGTTGGGACACATCAGATACGCAGTATTTT.

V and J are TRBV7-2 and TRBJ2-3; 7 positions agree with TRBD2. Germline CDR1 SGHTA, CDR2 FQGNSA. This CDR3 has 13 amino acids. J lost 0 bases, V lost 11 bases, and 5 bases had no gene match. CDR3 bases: TGTGCCCTCAGCGGGGCTAGCACAGATACGCAGTATTTT. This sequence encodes CALSGASTDTQYF.

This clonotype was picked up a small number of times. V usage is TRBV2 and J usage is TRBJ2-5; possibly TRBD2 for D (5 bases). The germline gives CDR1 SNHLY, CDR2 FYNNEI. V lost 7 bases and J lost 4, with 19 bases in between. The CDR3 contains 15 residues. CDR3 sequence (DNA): TGTGCCAGCACTCCGGTGGCGGCGGCGGGAGAGACCCAGTACTTC. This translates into CASTPVAAAGETQYF.

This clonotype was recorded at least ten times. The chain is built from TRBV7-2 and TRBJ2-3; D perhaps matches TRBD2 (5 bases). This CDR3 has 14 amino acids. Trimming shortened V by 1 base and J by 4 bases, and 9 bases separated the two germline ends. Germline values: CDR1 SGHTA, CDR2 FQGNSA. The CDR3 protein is CASSLVSRADTQYF. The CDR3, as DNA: TGTGCCAGCAGCTTAGTTTCGCGGGCAGATACGCAGTATTTT.

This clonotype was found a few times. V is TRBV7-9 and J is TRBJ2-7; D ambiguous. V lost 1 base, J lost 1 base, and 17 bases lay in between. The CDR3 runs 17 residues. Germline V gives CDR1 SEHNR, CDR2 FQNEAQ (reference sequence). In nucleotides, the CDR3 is TGTGCCAGCAGCTTAGTCAAGGTGGGGTTTGGTTCCTACGAGCAGTACGTC. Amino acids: CASSLVKVGFGSYEQYV.

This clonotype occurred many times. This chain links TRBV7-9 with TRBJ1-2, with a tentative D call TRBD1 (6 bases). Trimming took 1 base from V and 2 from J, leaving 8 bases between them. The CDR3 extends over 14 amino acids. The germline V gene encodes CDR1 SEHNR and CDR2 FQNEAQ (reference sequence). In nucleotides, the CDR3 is TGTGCCAGCAGCTTAGAAACAGGGAACTATGGCTACACCTTC. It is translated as CASSLETGNYGYTF.

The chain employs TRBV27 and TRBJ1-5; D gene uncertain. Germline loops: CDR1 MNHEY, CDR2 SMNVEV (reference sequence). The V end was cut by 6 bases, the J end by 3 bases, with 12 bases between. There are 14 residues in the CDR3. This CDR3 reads CASSRPGYNQPQHF. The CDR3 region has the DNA TGTGCCAGCAGCCGACCGGGCTACAATCAGCCCCAGCATTTT.

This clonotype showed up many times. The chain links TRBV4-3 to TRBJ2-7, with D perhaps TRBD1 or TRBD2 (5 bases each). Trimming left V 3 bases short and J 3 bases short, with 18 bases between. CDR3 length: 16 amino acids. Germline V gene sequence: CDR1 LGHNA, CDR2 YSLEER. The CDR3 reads CASSQVPGPTIYEQYF. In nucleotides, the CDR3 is TGCGCCAGCAGCCAGGTACCGGGACCCACGATCTACGAGCAGTACTTC.

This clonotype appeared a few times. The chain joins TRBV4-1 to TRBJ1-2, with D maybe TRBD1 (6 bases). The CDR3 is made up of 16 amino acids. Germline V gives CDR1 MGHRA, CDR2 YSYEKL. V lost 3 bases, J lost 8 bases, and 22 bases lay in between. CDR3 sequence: CASSHIHGGGRGGYTF. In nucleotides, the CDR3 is TGCGCCAGCAGCCACATACACGGTGGGGGCAGGGGAGGCTACACCTTC.

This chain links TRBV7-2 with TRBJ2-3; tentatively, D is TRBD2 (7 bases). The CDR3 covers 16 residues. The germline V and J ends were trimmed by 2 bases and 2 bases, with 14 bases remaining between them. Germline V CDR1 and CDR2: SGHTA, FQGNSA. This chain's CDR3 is CASSLSRGALTDTQYF. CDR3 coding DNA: TGTGCCAGCAGCTTAAGTCGGGGGGCCCTCACAGATACGCAGTATTTT. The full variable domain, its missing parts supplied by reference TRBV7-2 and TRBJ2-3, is GAGVSQSPSNKVTEKGKDVELRCDPISGHTALYWYRQSLGQGLEFLIYFQGNSAPDKSGLPSDRFSAERTGGSVSTLTIQRTQQEDSAVYLCASSLSRGALTDTQYFGPGTRLTVL.

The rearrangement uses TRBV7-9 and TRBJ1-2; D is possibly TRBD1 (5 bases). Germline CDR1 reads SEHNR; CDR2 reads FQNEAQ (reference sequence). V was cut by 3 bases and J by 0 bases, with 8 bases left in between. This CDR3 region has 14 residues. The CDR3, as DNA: TGTGCCAGCAGCTTCCAGGGTCCTAACTATGGCTACACCTTC. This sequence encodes CASSFQGPNYGYTF.